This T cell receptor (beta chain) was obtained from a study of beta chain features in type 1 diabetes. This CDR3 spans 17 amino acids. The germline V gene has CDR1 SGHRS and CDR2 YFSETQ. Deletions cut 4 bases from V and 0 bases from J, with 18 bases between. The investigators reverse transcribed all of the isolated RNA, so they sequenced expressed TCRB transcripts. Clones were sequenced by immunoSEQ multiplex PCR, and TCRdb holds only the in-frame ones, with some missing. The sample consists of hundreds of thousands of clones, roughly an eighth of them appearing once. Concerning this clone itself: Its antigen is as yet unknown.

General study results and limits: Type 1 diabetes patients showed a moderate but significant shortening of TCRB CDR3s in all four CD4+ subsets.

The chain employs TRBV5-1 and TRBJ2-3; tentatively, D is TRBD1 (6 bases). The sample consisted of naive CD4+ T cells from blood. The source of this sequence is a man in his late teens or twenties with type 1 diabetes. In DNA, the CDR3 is TGCGCCAGCAGCCCTACCGGACAGCCAGCAAGCACAGATACGCAGTATTTT. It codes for CASSPTGQPASTDTQYF.